This is a list of T cell receptor beta chains from one sample in a study of T cell responses to AZD1222 COVID-19 vaccine. Some clones are missing from TCRdb's copy, which holds only in-frame ones; the method was immunoSEQ multiplex PCR. This table holds about 110,000 clones, just under 95% found once. The specimen was peripheral blood, collected on day 0 of AZD1222 vaccination. Every receptor here comes from an adult in good health. The CDR3 runs from the conserved cysteine through the conserved F or W. The D gene is left open where the match is weak. Size tells how often a clone was seen (once, few, many) or the class of an expanded clone, and some rows leave it out.

V	D	J	size	CDR3	DNA
TRBV18	.	TRBJ1-1	.	CASSPTDGMNTEAFF	TGTGCCAGCTCACCAACGGACGGGATGAACACTGAAGCTTTCTTT
TRBV27	TRBD1	TRBJ2-1	.	CASSLGQGAEQFF	TGTGCCAGCAGTTTGGGACAGGGGGCTGAGCAGTTCTTC
TRBV27	.	TRBJ1-2	few	CASGEAGDNYGYTF	TGTGCCAGCGGTGAGGCAGGCGATAACTATGGCTACACCTTC
TRBV4-1	.	TRBJ2-7	.	CASSSTGAYYEQYF	TGCGCCAGCAGCTCGACGGGGGCCTACTACGAGCAGTACTTC
TRBV10-3	.	TRBJ1-5	.	CAISDSNQPQHF	TGTGCCATCAGCGATAGCAATCAGCCCCAGCATTTT
TRBV7-9	.	TRBJ2-1	.	CATNRASAYNEQFF	TGTGCCACTAACCGAGCTTCGGCCTACAATGAGCAGTTCTTC
TRBV4-3	.	TRBJ1-4	few	CASSPDQGRTNEKLFF	TGCGCCAGCAGCCCCGATCAGGGGAGAACTAATGAAAAACTGTTTTTT
TRBV10-2	.	TRBJ2-5	once	CASSLGRWAQYF	TGCGCCAGCAGCCTAGGACGGTGGGCGCAGTACTTC
TRBV7-9	TRBD1	TRBJ1-3	.	CASSLGPRGRVTGNTIYF	TGTGCCAGCAGCTTAGGCCCTAGGGGGCGCGTAACTGGAAACACCATATATTTT
TRBV7-9	.	TRBJ1-2	few	CASSLLGDGYTF	TGTGCCAGCAGCTTATTAGGCGATGGCTACACCTTC
TRBV11-2	TRBD1	TRBJ2-3	.	CASSLGGGRGTDTQYF	TGTGCCAGCAGCTTAGGAGGGGGCCGCGGCACAGATACGCAGTATTTT
TRBV9	TRBD2	TRBJ2-7	.	CASSVGPRSAGGPTYEQYF	TGTGCCAGCAGCGTAGGGCCCAGGTCAGCGGGGGGACCAACCTACGAGCAGTACTTC
TRBV5-1	.	TRBJ1-6	.	CASSLIIGESPLHF	TGCGCCAGCAGCTTGATTATCGGGGAATCACCCCTCCACTTT
TRBV19	.	TRBJ1-1	.	CASKIGRDAEAFF	TGTGCCAGTAAAATTGGCAGGGATGCTGAAGCTTTCTTT
TRBV18	TRBD1	TRBJ1-1	.	CASSPPEGQGEAFF	TGTGCCAGCTCACCACCGGAGGGACAGGGAGAAGCTTTCTTT
TRBV28	.	TRBJ1-2	.	CASSSQPGKWYGYTF	TGTGCCAGCAGTTCGCAGCCGGGGAAGTGGTATGGCTACACCTTC
TRBV28	TRBD1	TRBJ1-2	.	CASSLGQGAGYTF	TGTGCCAGCAGTTTAGGGCAGGGGGCAGGCTACACCTTC
TRBV19	.	TRBJ2-7	.	CASSIDFVGGGYSYEQYF	TGTGCCAGTAGTATAGATTTCGTTGGCGGGGGCTACTCCTACGAGCAGTACTTC
TRBV6-2/TRBV6-3	.	TRBJ2-7	.	CASSTGTAGDEQYF	TGTGCCAGCAGTACCGGGACCGCAGGTGACGAGCAGTACTTC
TRBV7-2	TRBD1	TRBJ2-7	.	CASSLASGQGYEQYF	TGTGCCAGCAGCTTAGCCTCCGGACAGGGCTACGAGCAGTACTTC
TRBV6-6	.	TRBJ1-2	.	CASRPPRDIHGYTF	TGTGCCAGCAGGCCTCCCCGGGACATTCACGGCTACACCTTC
TRBV4-1	.	TRBJ1-2	.	CASSQVRVGSYGYTF	TGCGCCAGCAGCCAAGTTAGAGTAGGGTCCTATGGCTACACCTTC
TRBV27	TRBD1	TRBJ1-1	.	CASTLEKSAGTAPEAFF	TGTGCCAGCACTTTAGAGAAAAGTGCCGGGACAGCTCCTGAAGCTTTCTTT
TRBV18	.	TRBJ1-2	.	CASSPTGLYGYTF	TGTGCCAGCTCACCAACAGGGCTCTATGGCTACACCTTC
TRBV12-3/TRBV12-4	.	TRBJ1-1	.	CASSLASNTEAFF	TGTGCCAGCAGTTTAGCGTCGAACACTGAAGCTTTCTTT
TRBV28	TRBD1	TRBJ2-7	.	CASSWTGEQYF	TGTGCCAGCAGTTGGACAGGGGAGCAGTACTTC
TRBV4-1	.	TRBJ1-4	.	CASSQDGLGLFF	TGCGCCAGCAGCCAGGACGGTTTGGGACTGTTTTTT
TRBV4-1	TRBD1	TRBJ2-7	.	CASSPTGQPEYEQYF	TGCGCCAGCAGTCCAACGGGACAGCCAGAGTACGAGCAGTACTTC
TRBV7-9	TRBD2	TRBJ2-1	.	CASSLTPSGSNNEQFF	TGTGCCAGCAGCCTGACACCAAGCGGGAGCAACAATGAGCAGTTCTTC
TRBV7-9	.	TRBJ1-1	.	CASSLAGLNTEAFF	TGTGCCAGCAGCTTAGCGGGTCTCAACACTGAAGCTTTCTTT
TRBV27	TRBD1	TRBJ1-1	once	CASSSSEVDRGFTEAFF	TGTGCCAGCAGTTCGAGCGAGGTCGACAGGGGGTTTACTGAAGCTTTCTTT
TRBV7-6	.	TRBJ2-7	.	CASSLASGEEQYF	TGTGCCAGCAGCTTAGCGTCGGGGGAGGAGCAGTACTTC
TRBV5-4	.	TRBJ1-1	.	CASSLDQMNTEAFF	TGTGCCAGCAGCTTGGACCAGATGAACACTGAAGCTTTCTTT